This entry concerns a single T cell receptor beta chain. This record comes from a study of blood T cell repertoires in COVID-19. About the study: There were acute and convalescent COVID-19 samples, and they came from the United States, Italy and Spain. From T cells, B-cell-depleted T cells, or PBMCs came the material, which was cDNA or gDNA.

Per the authors' pipeline: Reference gene primer amplification gave nucleated cell count estimates. Clones were sequenced by immunoSEQ multiplex PCR, and TCRdb holds only the in-frame ones, with some missing. V, J and clone size reflect that table, while D and trimming were determined from the DNA. The sample includes 250,000 or so clones, around nine tenths seen only once; the top ten take about 8.8%. From germline, CDR1 is MRHNA and CDR2 SNTAGT. Unmatched junction bases numbered 3, after V lost 2 bases and J lost 6 bases. The CDR3 extends over 13 amino acids. This receptor was identified in a man aged 35 to 55 with active or convalescent COVID-19. V gene TRBV6-4 combines with J gene TRBJ1-1; TRBD1 matches at 7 bases. Sample: peripheral blood. The DNA for the CDR3 is TGTGCCAGCAGTGACGCTGACAGGGCTGAAGCTTTCTTT. This sequence encodes CASSDADRAEAFF.